This T cell receptor beta chain was documented in a study of CD8+CD57+ T cells in acquired aplastic anemia. For the study at large: Average DNA yield from sorted CD4+ and CD8+ cells was about 3.2 ug. Healthy donors yielded around 11 million CD4+ cell reads on average.

From germline, CDR1 is SEHNR and CDR2 FQNEAQ (reference sequence). The CDR3 runs to 12 residues. The V end was cut by 0 bases, the J end by 6 bases, with 6 bases between. Findings and caveats of the study: Patients versus controls showed no significant CD8+ Simpson's diversity difference. Found in both controls and patients were around 29 CD8+ CDR3 sequences.

TCR beta VDJ combinations and CDR3 sequences were profiled from genomic DNA. One entry per CDR3 protein, called by TCRdb with MiXCR from the reads. The repertoire holds around 50,000 distinct CDR3 sequences, with approximately 72% as singletons. Note on this clonotype: What it recognizes is unknown.

V gene TRBV7-9 combines with J gene TRBJ2-7; D ambiguous. Sequences were obtained from sorted CD4+, CD8+, or CD8+CD57+ T cells (not recorded which) from PBMCs. The TCR comes from a human donor in good health, serving as a control. CDR3 sequence reads: CASSLAEREQYF. The DNA for the CDR3 is TGTGCCAGCAGCTTAGCCGAACGCGAGCAGTACTTC.